Below, one T cell receptor (beta chain) is given with its context. It has no known antigen specificity. No base quality information exists; no much larger clone differs at one position. The entry originates in a study of blood T cell repertoires in COVID-19 (TCRdb year 2020). Looking at the study overall: The collaborator samples originated in the United States, Italy and Spain and spanned the acute and convalescent phases of COVID-19. Subjects who had been exposed to COVID-19, were actively infected with it, or had recovered from it provided the deeply sampled blood TCRbeta repertoires that made up the dataset. Where available, HLA class I and class II types were taken from metadata supplied by the sample provider and were not determined by assay-based typing. The samples were drawn from the first 160 participants of the ongoing ImmuneRACE study and from 1,254 subjects provided by 6 global collaborators. Nearly every sample came with metadata listing a de-identified subject ID, COVID-19 status, age in years and sex. The repertoires were released in a freely available public database intended as a resource for research on the immune response to SARS-CoV-2. The prospective study material was composed of cDNA or gDNA derived from T cells, B-cell-depleted T cells, or PBMCs.

Study-wide conclusions, independent of this receptor: Clinical and demographic metadata were provided uncurated, with the amount varying by source and participant.

Whole blood was collected in K2EDTA tubes by collaborating institutions according to the institutions' own protocols. For TCRbeta analysis, collaborators shipped samples as frozen whole blood, isolated PBMCs, or DNA extracted from either of those sample types. TCRbeta CDR3 regions were amplified from genomic DNA using the immunoSEQ Assay, a bias-controlled multiplex PCR. In the authors' own workflow: The number of nucleated cells in each sample was estimated from the amplification of reference gene primers within the assay. Sequence reads were collapsed and filtered to measure the absolute abundance of every unique TCRbeta CDR3 rearrangement. For each sample, productive Simpson clonality was calculated as the square root of Simpson's diversity index across productive rearrangements. What TCRdb holds here is the immuneACCESS table cut down to in-frame rearrangements. Part of the clones is not present; checked against another copy, under half of the missing clones reflect an unresolved V gene, and the others are unexplained. V and J calls and clone size follow that table, whereas D and trimming were derived from the DNA. Present in this sample are approximately 16,000 clones, about nine tenths of which were seen just once. 9% to 15% of the sample is taken by the ten largest.

Specimen: peripheral blood. The TCR was taken from a human donor in a cohort sampled during active COVID-19.

Here is the DNA: TGTGCCAGCAGTCCCCGGGCAGGGAGGAATGAGCAGTTCTTC. Translated, this is CASSPRAGRNEQFF. The rearranged chain carries TRBV28 and TRBJ2-1; perhaps TRBD2 is the D gene, with 6 bases matching. Taken from the germline V gene, the CDR1 and CDR2 loops are MDHEN and SYDVKM. The CDR3 measures 14 amino acids from cysteine to phenylalanine. The DNA shown is the 42-base CDR3, in frame from base 1. Between the V and J ends, shortened by 5 bases and 7 bases respectively, the junction contains 15 bases. The full variable domain, with segments outside the CDR3 supplied by the reference TRBV28 and TRBJ2-1 proteins, appears as DVKVTQSSRYLVKRTGEKVFLECVQDMDHENMFWYRQDPGLGLRLIYFSYDVKMKEKGDIPEGYSVSREKKERFSLILESASTNQTSMYLCASSPRAGRNEQFFGPGTRLTVL.